This TCR beta chain is drawn from a study of T cell changes during pregnancy in multiple sclerosis. Measured with immunoSEQ multiplex PCR; TCRdb has only the in-frame clones, and not every one. This sample has about 40,000 clones, with more than 85% found just once. This CDR3 contains 14 residues. Trimming shortened V by 6 bases and J by 3 bases, and 18 bases separated the two germline ends. Germline assignment: CDR1 GTSNPN and CDR2 SVGIG (reference sequence). The J gene is TRBJ2-7, the V gene TRBV30; tentative D call: TRBD2 (5 bases). The sequence was collected from a female donor with multiple sclerosis, enrolled in a pregnancy study. This material consisted of CD8+ T cells from peripheral blood mononuclear cells, taken in the first trimester of pregnancy. CDR3 sequence reads: CACRNPELGYEQYF. The DNA for the CDR3 is TGTGCCTGCAGGAACCCGGAACTAGGCTACGAGCAGTACTTC.